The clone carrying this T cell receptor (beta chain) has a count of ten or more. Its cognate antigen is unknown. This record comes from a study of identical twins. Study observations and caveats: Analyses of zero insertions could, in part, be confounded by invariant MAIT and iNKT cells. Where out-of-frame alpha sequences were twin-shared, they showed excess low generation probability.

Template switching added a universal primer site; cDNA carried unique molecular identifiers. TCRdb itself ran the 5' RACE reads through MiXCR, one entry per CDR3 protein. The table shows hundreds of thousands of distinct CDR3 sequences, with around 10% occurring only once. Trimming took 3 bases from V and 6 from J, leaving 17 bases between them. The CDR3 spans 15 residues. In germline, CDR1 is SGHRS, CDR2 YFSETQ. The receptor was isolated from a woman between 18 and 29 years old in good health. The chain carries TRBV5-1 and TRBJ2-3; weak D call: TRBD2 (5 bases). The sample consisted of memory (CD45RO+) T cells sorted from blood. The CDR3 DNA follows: TGCGCCAGCAGCTATGGACGGGGAATGGCGGATACGCAGTATTTT. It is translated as CASSYGRGMADTQYF.